This TCR beta chain is drawn from a study of T-cell memory formation after mild COVID-19. This clonotype showed up just a few times. TCRdb independently ran MiXCR on the 5' RACE reads; one entry per CDR3 protein. The data hold about 390,000 distinct CDR3 sequences, with about 15% observed a single time. The clonotype was recovered from a man aged 18 to 29 who had mild COVID-19 (a few samples of this study predate the infection). Cell type and time point are not known. Sequencing was carried out using PBMCs or a T cell subset sorted from them (not recorded which).

Written as DNA, the CDR3 is TGCGCCAGCAGCCAAGAAGACCGGTCTCAGCCCCAGCATTTT. Protein product: CASSQEDRSQPQHF. V and J are TRBV4-3 and TRBJ1-5; no reliable D call. The CDR3 has 14 amino acids. From germline, CDR1 is LGHNA and CDR2 YSLEER. The germline V and J ends were trimmed by 0 bases and 6 bases, with 9 bases remaining between them.